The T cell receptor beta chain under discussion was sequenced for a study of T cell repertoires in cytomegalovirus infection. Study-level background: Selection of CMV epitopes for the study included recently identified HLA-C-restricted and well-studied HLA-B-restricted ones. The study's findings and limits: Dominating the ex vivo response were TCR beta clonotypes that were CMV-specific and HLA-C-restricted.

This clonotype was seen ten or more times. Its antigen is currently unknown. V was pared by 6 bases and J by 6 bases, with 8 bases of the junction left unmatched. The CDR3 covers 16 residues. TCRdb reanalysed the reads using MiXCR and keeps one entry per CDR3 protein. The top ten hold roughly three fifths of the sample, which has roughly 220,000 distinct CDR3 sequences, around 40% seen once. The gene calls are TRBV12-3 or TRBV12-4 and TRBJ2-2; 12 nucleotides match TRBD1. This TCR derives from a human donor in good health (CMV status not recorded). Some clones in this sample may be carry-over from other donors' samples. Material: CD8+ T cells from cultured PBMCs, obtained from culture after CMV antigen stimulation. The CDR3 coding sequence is TGTGCCAGCAGCCGCCGGGACAGGGGGCGTCCCGGGGAGCTGTTTTTT. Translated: CASSRRDRGRPGELFF.